This TCR beta chain was obtained from a study of shared clonotypes between healthy human individuals. DNA input for the unsorted PBMC replicate PCRs was about 280 ng, some 29,000 T cell genomes. This table comes from immunoSEQ multiplex PCR, and its TCRdb copy is limited to in-frame clones, with some not included. This table holds 520,000 or so clones, more than 65% found once. This clone was seen more than once but under ten times. The TCR sequence derives from a woman in her thirties or forties in good health. Some clones in this sample may be carry-over from other donors' samples. Sequenced material: PBMCs.

Written as DNA, the CDR3 is TGCAGCGTTGGCCCCCAAATTAGATCTAGCGGGAGTGACTACAATGAGCAGTTCTTC. It specifies CSVGPQIRSSGSDYNEQFF. This chain joins TRBV29-1 and TRBJ2-1, with 10 bases fitting TRBD2. V was pared by 4 bases and J by 3 bases, with 18 bases of the junction left unmatched. Germline V CDR1 and CDR2: SQVTM, ANQGSEA. The CDR3 totals 19 residues.